This T cell receptor (beta chain) comes out of a study of blood T cell repertoires in COVID-19. Study information: Sources were T cells, B-cell-depleted T cells, or PBMCs; the material itself was cDNA or gDNA.

Unmatched junction bases numbered 7, after V lost 6 bases and J lost 3 bases. Germline V gives CDR1 MNHEY, CDR2 SMNVEV (reference sequence). The CDR3 contains 15 residues. This study enrolled people aged roughly 18 to 90 from 24 US geographic areas. Clinical history reported by participants formed the basis on which cohorts were assigned. Here immunoSEQ multiplex PCR was the method, and the copy in TCRdb shows in-frame clones only, minus some. The sample contains about 270,000 clones, more than 75% of which appear only once. The receptor's source is a woman between 35 and 50 years old with acute COVID-19. The sample comprised PBMCs or T cells enriched from blood (not recorded which). V and J are TRBV27 and TRBJ2-7; 11 nucleotides match TRBD2. CDR3 region: CASRMGTSGLYEQYF. The DNA of the CDR3 is TGTGCCAGCAGGATGGGGACTAGCGGTCTCTACGAGCAGTACTTC.